The text below deals with one T cell receptor (beta chain). This record comes from a study of control samples from healthy donors and cancer patients. Generated by immunoSEQ multiplex PCR, the TCRdb table keeps only in-frame clones and is missing some. The sample has 130,000 to 150,000 clones; more than 85% are singletons. The CDR3 contains 14 residues. Looked up from germline, CDR1 is SGDLS and CDR2 is YYNGEE. The ends were cut back, 4 bases at V and 4 bases at J, with 14 bases in the middle. The TCR comes from a man aged 25 to 40 in good health. The chain links TRBV9 to TRBJ1-1, with D possibly matching TRBD1 (5 bases). The sample consisted of blood. The CDR3: CASSRGSRGTEAFF. The CDR3 DNA follows: TGTGCCAGCAGCAGGGGTTCAAGGGGCACTGAAGCTTTCTTT.